One sample yielded the 5 T cell receptor beta chains listed below, sequenced in a study of blood T cells in healthy people across ages. Then a second PCR, running roughly 7 to 11 cycles, was carried out with a sample-barcoded 5' primer and a J-beta primer mix. TCRdb ran MiXCR on the 5' RACE reads and lists one entry per CDR3 protein. Altogether approximately 730,000 distinct CDR3 sequences are present, roughly 41% being singletons, with the ten largest covering 20% to 25%. The sequenced sample was blood. Receptors originate from a woman aged 60-75 years in good health.

The chain links TRBV29-1 to TRBJ2-7, with D possibly TRBD1 on 6 matching bases. CDR3 size: 12 residues. Germline CDR1 and CDR2: SQVTM and ANQGSEA. V was cut by 6 bases and J by 2 bases, with 11 bases left in between. The CDR3 loop reads CSVSDRTYEQYF. CDR3 coding DNA: TGCAGCGTCTCGGACAGAACCTACGAGCAGTACTTC.

The chain links TRBV20-1 to TRBJ2-7, with D unclear. The length of the CDR3 is 16 residues. V shed 0 bases and J shed 5 bases, with 20 bases lying between them. Germline CDR1 is DFQATT and CDR2 is SNEGSKA (reference sequence). The CDR3 DNA reads TGCAGTGCTAGAGATGGCGGTCGGGTGCGTGACCACGAGCAGTACTTC. As protein: CSARDGGRVRDHEQYF.

The chain uses TRBV28 and TRBJ2-5, with 8 bases lining up with TRBD2. This CDR3 has 15 amino acids. The trim removed 3 bases at V and 4 bases at J, leaving 7 bases unmatched. Germline assignment: CDR1 MDHEN and CDR2 SYDVKM. The chain's CDR3 is CASSFGPGGPETQYF. The CDR3 DNA reads TGTGCCAGCAGTTTTGGGCCGGGGGGGCCAGAGACCCAGTACTTC.

The chain employs TRBV10-2 and TRBJ2-5, with 7 bases lining up with TRBD2. V gave up 6 bases and J gave up 2 bases; unmatched junction bases: 6. The V gene's germline CDR1 is WSHSY and CDR2 SAAADI. This CDR3 contains 14 residues. The CDR3 loop is CASRPSGTQETQYF. As DNA, the CDR3 is TGCGCCAGCAGGCCCAGCGGGACTCAAGAGACCCAGTACTTC.

CDR3 protein: CASSVSDRAYNEQFF. The CDR3 region has the DNA TGTGCCAGCAGCGTAAGTGACAGGGCCTACAATGAGCAGTTCTTC. The chain combines TRBV9 with TRBJ2-1; 7 bases fit TRBD1. The CDR3 is 15 amino acids. Germline V gene sequence: CDR1 SGDLS, CDR2 YYNGEE. After removal of 1 base from V and 2 bases from J, the junction contained 3 bases not matched to a gene.